This paragraph covers one T cell receptor (beta chain) sequence. The data are from a study of shared clonotypes between healthy human individuals. With 3 bases removed from V and 8 bases from J, the gap between germline ends came to 19 bases. The length of the CDR3 is 15 residues. Germline CDR1 MDHEN, CDR2 SYDVKM. Generated by immunoSEQ multiplex PCR, the TCRdb table keeps only in-frame clones and is missing some. This sample has about 480,000 clones, with over 60% found just once. Each of the donors was a healthy adult who was HIV-negative and had not had a recent acute infection or vaccination. This sequence joins TRBV28 and TRBJ1-2, with D possibly TRBD1 on 5 matching bases. The source is a woman aged 40 to 50 in good health. Some clones in this sample may be carry-over from other donors' samples. The material sequenced was PBMCs. CDR3 coding DNA: TGTGCCAGCAGTTTGGGCAGGGCGAGTTCTTTAGGCTACACCTTC. It encodes CASSLGRASSLGYTF.